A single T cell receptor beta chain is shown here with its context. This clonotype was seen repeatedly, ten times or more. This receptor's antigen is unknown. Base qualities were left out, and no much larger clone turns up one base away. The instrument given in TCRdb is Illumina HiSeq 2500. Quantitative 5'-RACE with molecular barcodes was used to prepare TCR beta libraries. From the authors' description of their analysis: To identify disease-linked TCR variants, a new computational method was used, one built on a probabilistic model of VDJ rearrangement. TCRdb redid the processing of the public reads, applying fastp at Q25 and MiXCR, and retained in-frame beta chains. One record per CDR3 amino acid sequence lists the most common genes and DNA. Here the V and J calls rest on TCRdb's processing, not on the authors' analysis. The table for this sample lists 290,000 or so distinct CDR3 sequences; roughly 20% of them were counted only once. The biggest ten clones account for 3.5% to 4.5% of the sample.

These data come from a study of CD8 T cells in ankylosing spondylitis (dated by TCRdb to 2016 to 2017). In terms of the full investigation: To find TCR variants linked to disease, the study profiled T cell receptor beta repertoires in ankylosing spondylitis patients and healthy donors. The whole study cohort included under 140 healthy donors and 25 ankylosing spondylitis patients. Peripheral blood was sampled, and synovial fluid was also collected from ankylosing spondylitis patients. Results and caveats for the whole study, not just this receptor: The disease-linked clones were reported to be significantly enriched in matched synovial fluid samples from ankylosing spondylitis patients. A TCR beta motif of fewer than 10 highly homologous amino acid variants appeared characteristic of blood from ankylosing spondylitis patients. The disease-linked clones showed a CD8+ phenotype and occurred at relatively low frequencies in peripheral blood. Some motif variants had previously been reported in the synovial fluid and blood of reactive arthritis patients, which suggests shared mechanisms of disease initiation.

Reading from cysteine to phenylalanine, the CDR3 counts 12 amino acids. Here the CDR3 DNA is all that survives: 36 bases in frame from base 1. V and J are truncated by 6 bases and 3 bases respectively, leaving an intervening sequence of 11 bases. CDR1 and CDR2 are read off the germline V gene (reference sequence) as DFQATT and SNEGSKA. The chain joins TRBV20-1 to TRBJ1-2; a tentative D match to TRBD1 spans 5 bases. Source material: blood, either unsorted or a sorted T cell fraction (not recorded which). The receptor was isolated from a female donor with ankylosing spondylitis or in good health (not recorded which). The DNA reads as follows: TGCAGTGCCGTGGACACGGACTATGGCTACACCTTC. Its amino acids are CSAVDTDYGYTF.